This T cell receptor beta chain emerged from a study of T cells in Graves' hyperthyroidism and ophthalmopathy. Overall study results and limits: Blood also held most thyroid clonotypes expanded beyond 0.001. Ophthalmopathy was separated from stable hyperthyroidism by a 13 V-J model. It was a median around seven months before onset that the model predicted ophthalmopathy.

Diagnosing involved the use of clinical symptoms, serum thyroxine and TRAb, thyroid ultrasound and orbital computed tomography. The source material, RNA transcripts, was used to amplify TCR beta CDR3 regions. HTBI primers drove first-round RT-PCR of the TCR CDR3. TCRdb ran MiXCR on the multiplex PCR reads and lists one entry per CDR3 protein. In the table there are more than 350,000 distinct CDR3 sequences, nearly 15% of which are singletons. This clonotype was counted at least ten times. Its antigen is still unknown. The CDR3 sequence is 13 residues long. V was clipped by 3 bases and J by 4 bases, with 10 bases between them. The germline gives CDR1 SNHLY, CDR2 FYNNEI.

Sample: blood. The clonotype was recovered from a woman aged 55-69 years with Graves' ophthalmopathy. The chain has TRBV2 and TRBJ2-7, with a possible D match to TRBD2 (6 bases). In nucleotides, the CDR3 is TGTGCCAGCAGTGACGGGGGTGTATACGAGCAGTACTTC. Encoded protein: CASSDGGVYEQYF. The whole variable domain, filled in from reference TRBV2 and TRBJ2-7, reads EPEVTQTPSHQVTQMGQEVILRCVPISNHLYFYWYRQILGQKVEFLVSFYNNEISEKSEIFDDQFSVERPDGSNFTLKIRSTKLEDSAMYFCASSDGGVYEQYFGPGTRLTVT.